This T cell receptor beta chain came from a study of blood T cells in healthy people across ages. Primers used in a second PCR of roughly 7 to 12 cycles were a sample-barcoded 5' primer and a J-beta primer mix. There were at least 3 million CDR3-containing paired-end reads obtained from each sample. TCRdb fed the 5' RACE reads into MiXCR, producing one record per CDR3 protein. The sample comprises around 520,000 distinct CDR3 sequences, approximately 26% of which are singletons, and about 3.9% rests with the top ten. Extraction yielded at least 6 micrograms of total RNA per sample. Points from the study as a whole: Significant beta diversity loss was already apparent by age about 39, declining roughly linearly.

Germline loops: CDR1 SGHKS, CDR2 YYEKEE (reference sequence). This CDR3 is 15 amino acids long. As for this clonotype: Antigen specificity is unknown.

A further study also used this sample, focusing on T cells of mothers and their children. That investigation notes: The people who donated were a few healthy Caucasian mothers and their six children.

The TCR was taken from a boy aged 2 to 9 in good health. Material for sequencing was blood. This chain connects TRBV5-5 to TRBJ2-5; TRBD2 matches 10 bases. The J call may be incorrect, as the DNA end agrees better with TRBJ2-7. The DNA of the CDR3 is TGTGCCAGCAGCATGCCCGGGACTAGCGACTACGAGCAGTACTTC. Its translation is CASSMPGTSDYEQYF.